This is a list of T cell receptor beta chains from one sample in a study of OX40 agonist ivuxolimab in advanced cancers. Some clones are missing from TCRdb's copy, which holds only in-frame ones; the method was immunoSEQ multiplex PCR. This table has about 63,000 clones, 75% to 90% appearing once. Specimen: CD4+ or CD8+ T cells sorted from blood, collected in a trial of the OX40 agonist ivuxolimab. Receptor source: an adult with an advanced solid tumor such as melanoma, head and neck, liver or kidney cancer. Both conserved end residues are part of each CDR3. Fields, in order: V gene, CDR3 protein.

V: TRBV14; CDR3: CASSQTLRNEQFF
V: TRBV5-1; CDR3: CASSLGSAGPDTQYF
V: TRBV7-3; CDR3: CASSSAGPSSYNEQFF
V: TRBV6-6; CDR3: CASSPPGQISTDTQYF
V: TRBV25-1; CDR3: CASSETEPSTDTQYF
V: TRBV6-1; CDR3: CASSATGARGYTF
V: TRBV19; CDR3: CASSIKGTGYYEQYF
V: TRBV29-1; CDR3: CSVESGRKTGELFF
V: TRBV30; CDR3: CAWSPREDTQYF
V: TRBV29-1; CDR3: CSVGTDYGYTF
V: TRBV21-1; CDR3: CASSKGAPEQETQYF
V: TRBV2; CDR3: CASSERGQGETQYF
V: TRBV15; CDR3: CATSGTSAGELFF
V: TRBV19; CDR3: CASSRQVSSNQPQHF
V: TRBV28; CDR3: CASRYRDRVSLYEQYF
V: TRBV6-5; CDR3: CASSYSRDNQPQHF
V: TRBV5-1; CDR3: CASSPGVGSEKLFF
V: TRBV9; CDR3: CASGNRGNTEAFF
V: TRBV15; CDR3: CATSRGTGEKLFF
V: TRBV27; CDR3: CASSSHYEQYF
V: TRBV7-6; CDR3: CASSLGQGVNEQYF
V: TRBV5-1; CDR3: CASSPDFSSSYEQYF
V: TRBV5-8; CDR3: CASSPRPWGDTGELFF
V: TRBV6-5; CDR3: CASSRDGNYGYTF
V: TRBV27; CDR3: CASRSYGPAGGTYEQYF
V: TRBV28; CDR3: CASSGGTRSDTQYF